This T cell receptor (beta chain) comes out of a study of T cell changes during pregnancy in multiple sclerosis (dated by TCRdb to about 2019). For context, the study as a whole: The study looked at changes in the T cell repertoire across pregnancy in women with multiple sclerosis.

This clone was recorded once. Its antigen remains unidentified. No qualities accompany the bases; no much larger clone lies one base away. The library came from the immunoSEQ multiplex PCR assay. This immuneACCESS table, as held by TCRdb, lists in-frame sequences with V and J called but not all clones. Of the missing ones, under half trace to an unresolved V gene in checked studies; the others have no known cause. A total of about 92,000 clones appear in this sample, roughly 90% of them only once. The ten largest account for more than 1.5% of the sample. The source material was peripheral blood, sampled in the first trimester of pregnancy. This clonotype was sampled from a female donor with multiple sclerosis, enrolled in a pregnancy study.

Read as DNA, the sequence is TGTGCCAGCAGCGTAGGTCTGCAGGGTCTAGCTAACTATGGCTACACCTTC. This gives the protein CASSVGLQGLANYGYTF. Here the chain combines TRBV9 and TRBJ1-2; a tentative D call is TRBD1 (5 bases match). From cysteine to phenylalanine, the CDR3 is 17 amino acids long. The sequence is cut down to CDR3 DNA, 51 bases in frame from base 1. V drops 0 bases and J drops 0 bases, leaving 15 bases in between. CDR1 and CDR2 are drawn from the germline V gene: SGDLS, YYNGEE.